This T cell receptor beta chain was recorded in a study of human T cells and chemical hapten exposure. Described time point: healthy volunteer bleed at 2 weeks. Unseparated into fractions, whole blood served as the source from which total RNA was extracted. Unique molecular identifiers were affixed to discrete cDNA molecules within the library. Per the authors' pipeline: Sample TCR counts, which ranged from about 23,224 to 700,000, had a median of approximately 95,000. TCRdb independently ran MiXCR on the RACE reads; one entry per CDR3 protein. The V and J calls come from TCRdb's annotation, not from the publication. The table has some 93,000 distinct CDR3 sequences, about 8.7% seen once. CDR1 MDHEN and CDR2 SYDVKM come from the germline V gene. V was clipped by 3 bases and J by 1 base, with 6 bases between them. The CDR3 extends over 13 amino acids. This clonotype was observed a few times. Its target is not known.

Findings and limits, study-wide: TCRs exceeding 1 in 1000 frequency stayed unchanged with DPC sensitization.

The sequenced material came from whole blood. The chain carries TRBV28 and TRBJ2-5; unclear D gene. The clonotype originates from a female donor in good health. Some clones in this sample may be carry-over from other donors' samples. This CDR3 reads CASSFAGQETQYF. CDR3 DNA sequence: TGTGCCAGCAGTTTCGCAGGCCAAGAGACCCAGTACTTC.